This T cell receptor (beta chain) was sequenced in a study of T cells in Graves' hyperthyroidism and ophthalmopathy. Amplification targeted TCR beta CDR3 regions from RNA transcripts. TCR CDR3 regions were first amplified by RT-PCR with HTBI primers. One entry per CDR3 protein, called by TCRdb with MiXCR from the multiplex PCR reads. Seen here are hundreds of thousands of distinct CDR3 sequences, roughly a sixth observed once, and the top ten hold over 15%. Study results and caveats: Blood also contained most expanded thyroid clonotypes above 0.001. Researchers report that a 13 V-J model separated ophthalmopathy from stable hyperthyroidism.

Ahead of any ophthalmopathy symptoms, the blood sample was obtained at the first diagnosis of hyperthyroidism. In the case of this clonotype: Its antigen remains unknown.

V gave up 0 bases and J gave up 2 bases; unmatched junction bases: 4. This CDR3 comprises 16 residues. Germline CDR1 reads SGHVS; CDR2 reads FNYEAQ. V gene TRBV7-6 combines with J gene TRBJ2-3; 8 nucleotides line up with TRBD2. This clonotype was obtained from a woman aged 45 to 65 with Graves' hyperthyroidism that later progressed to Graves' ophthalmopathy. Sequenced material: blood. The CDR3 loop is CASSLARGAYTDTQYF. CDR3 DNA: TGTGCCAGCAGCTTAGCGCGGGGGGCCTACACAGATACGCAGTATTTT. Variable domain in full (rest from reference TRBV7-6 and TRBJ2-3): GAGVSQSPRYKVTKRGQDVALRCDPISGHVSLYWYRQALGQGPEFLTYFNYEAQQDKSGLPNDRFSAERPEGSISTLTIQRTEQRDSAMYRCASSLARGAYTDTQYFGPGTRLTVL.